The source of this T cell receptor beta chain is a study of control samples from healthy donors and cancer patients. Assay used: immunoSEQ multiplex PCR; TCRdb lists only in-frame clones, some missing. Its table lists fewer than 250,000 clones. This receptor was identified in a woman between 25 and 40 years old in good health. Input material: blood.

CDR3 protein: CASSLRGAGARKETQYF. CDR3 in DNA: TGCGCCAGCAGCTTGCGGGGGGCGGGGGCGAGGAAAGAGACCCAGTACTTC. The chain recombines TRBV5-1 with TRBJ2-5, with D maybe TRBD2 (7 bases). V lost 1 base and J lost 3, with 19 bases in between. CDR3 length equals 17 residues. Germline V gene sequence: CDR1 SGHRS, CDR2 YFSETQ.